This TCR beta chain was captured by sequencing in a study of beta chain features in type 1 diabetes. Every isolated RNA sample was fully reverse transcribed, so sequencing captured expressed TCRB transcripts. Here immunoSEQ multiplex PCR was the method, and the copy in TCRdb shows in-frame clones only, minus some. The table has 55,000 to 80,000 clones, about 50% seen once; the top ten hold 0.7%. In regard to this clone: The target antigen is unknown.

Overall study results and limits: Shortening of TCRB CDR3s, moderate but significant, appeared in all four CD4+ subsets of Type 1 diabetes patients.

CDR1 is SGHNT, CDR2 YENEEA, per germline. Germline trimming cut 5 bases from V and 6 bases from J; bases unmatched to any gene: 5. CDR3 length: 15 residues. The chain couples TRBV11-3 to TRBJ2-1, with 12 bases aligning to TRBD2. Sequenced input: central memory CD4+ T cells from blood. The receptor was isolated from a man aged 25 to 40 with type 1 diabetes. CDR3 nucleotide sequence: TGTGCCAGCAGCCCGCGGACTAGCGGGGTCAATGAGCAGTTCTTC. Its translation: CASSPRTSGVNEQFF.